The sequence of this T cell receptor beta chain was determined in a study of early T cells in non-severe SARS-CoV-2 infection (dated by TCRdb to the early 2020s). Background on the whole study: TCR sequencing used bulk RNA from unsorted whole blood, so alpha and beta chains could not be paired. Overall results and qualifications from the work: VDJdb matching was skewed toward anti-spike CD8 responses and likely underestimated virus-specific expansions by missing private and CD4 specificities.

Libraries were constructed by 5' RACE. TCRdb lists the instrument as NextSeq 500. In the TCR library protocol, unique molecular identifiers were attached to individual cDNA molecules to correct for PCR bias and sequencing error. Both TCR alpha and beta chains were sequenced, and tight co-correlation was observed between alpha and beta sequence abundances in each sample. As for the authors' bioinformatics: Decombinator V4 was used to annotate TCR sequences for V gene, J gene and CDR3. Expanded TCRs were defined as changing significantly between any two time points under a Poisson model with p below 0.0001. TCR abundances were normalised to the total number of TCRs sequenced per sample and expressed as counts per million. VDJdb, accessed 1 November 2021, was searched for CMV, EBV and SARS-CoV-2 annotated TCRs, excluding TCRs annotated for multiple antigens. The public sequencing data were trimmed at Q25 with fastp and processed into clonotypes with MiXCR by TCRdb, which kept only in-frame beta chains. Here each entry gathers all rows of one CDR3 protein and keeps the most common genes and DNA. The V and J calls were not made by the authors but by TCRdb's processing. A total of just over 80,000 distinct CDR3 sequences appear in this sample, roughly an eighth of them only once. The ten biggest clones cover around 1.5% of the sample.

This clonotype was found a few times. The specificity of this receptor is unknown. The record has no base qualities; no much larger clone is one base away. Set within a cohort of healthcare workers in London, UK, this nested case-control study involved weekly PCR testing of nasopharyngeal swabs along with blood sampling. Healthcare workers were recruited between 23 and 31 March 2020, during the week of the UK lockdown, and were followed weekly for up to about 15 weeks. The sequence was collected from an adult who was a healthcare worker with PCR-confirmed SARS-CoV-2 infection or an uninfected control (not recorded which). Source material: whole blood.

The CDR3 region reads CASSAYNEQFF. DNA sequence: TGTGCCAGCAGCGCCTACAATGAGCAGTTCTTC. The rearrangement joined TRBV7-2 to TRBJ2-1, with the D gene not clear enough to name. The V end loses 5 bases and the J end loses 2 bases, and a stretch of 1 base separates them. CDR1 and CDR2 (SGHTA, FQGNSA) derive from the germline V gene. There are 11 amino acids in the CDR3, from cysteine to phenylalanine inclusive. Only CDR3 DNA is held: 33 bases, read in frame from base 1.